The source of this T cell receptor beta chain is a study of blood T cell repertoires in COVID-19. The table came from immunoSEQ multiplex PCR; TCRdb's copy has only in-frame clones and leaves some out. The sample shows around 250,000 clones, around 90% of them seen only once. The participants were between roughly 18 and 89 years old and came from 24 US areas. This clonotype was sampled from a woman in her forties or fifties who had recovered from COVID-19. The specimen was PBMCs or T cells enriched from blood (not recorded which).

The CDR3 region has the DNA TGTGCCTGGTCGACAGGGGGGACTGGTCCCAATCAGCCCCAGCATTTT. This codes for CAWSTGGTGPNQPQHF. The chain carries TRBV30 and TRBJ1-5; 9 bases agree with TRBD1. Germline V gene lookup returns CDR1 GTSNPN and CDR2 SVGIG (reference sequence). J gave up 3 bases and V 5 bases, and 11 bases lay outside the gene matches. The CDR3 is 16 amino acids.